This is a list of T cell receptor beta chains from one sample in a study of cytomegalovirus exposure and HLA in healthy donors. The method was immunoSEQ multiplex PCR; TCRdb's version includes in-frame clones alone and lacks a portion of them. In the table there are approximately 150,000 clones, less than 90% of which are singletons. Sequencing was carried out using PBMCs. The receptors stem from a boy younger than 10 in good health and CMV-seronegative. The CDR3 runs from the conserved cysteine through the conserved F or W. The order of the fields is J gene, clone size, V gene, CDR3 protein. Clone size is shown for a subset of rows, as once, few, many or a class of expanded clone.

>TRBJ1-2|NA|TRBV28
CASSLTGSNYGYTF
>TRBJ1-4|NA|TRBV4-1
CASSSGQTTNEKLFF
>NA|NA|TRBV4-3
CASSQGLELRYEQYF
>TRBJ2-6|few|TRBV6-1
CASSDRGAPNVLTF
>TRBJ2-5|NA|TRBV6-5
CASTRQGPYQETQYF
>TRBJ1-1|NA|TRBV11-3
CASSLSRANTEAFF
>TRBJ1-1|few|TRBV29-1
CSVETGGAFF
>TRBJ1-5|NA|TRBV4-3
CASSQDFGQTNQPQHF
>TRBJ1-2|NA|TRBV4-2
CASSYRPGQGYGYTF
>TRBJ1-1|NA|TRBV6-5
CASSQPDRVSAFF
>TRBJ1-1|once|TRBV7-3
CASSRVKHIMVEAFF
>TRBJ2-5|NA|TRBV7-2
CASSLGWGVGETQYF
>TRBJ1-1|NA|TRBV6-5
CASSYSLNTEAFF
>TRBJ2-7|NA|TRBV2
CASSIPILAATYEQYF
>TRBJ2-7|many|TRBV28
CASSLWDFDLYEQYF
>TRBJ1-4|NA|TRBV7-6
CASSWTVNEKLFF